The clone carrying this T cell receptor (beta chain) was seen only a few times. Its antigen is undetermined. TCRdb independently ran MiXCR on the 5' RACE reads; one entry per CDR3 protein. Altogether under 200,000 distinct CDR3 sequences are present, about 28% being singletons, with the ten largest covering about 12%. These data are taken from a study of T-cell memory formation after mild COVID-19. Study-level points and caveats: CD4+ contracting clones were mainly CM and EM; CD8+ ones, EMRA.

V gave up 5 bases and J gave up 6 bases, with 17 bases separating them. This CDR3 is built from 15 residues. Germline V gene lookup returns CDR1 SEHNR and CDR2 FQNEAQ (reference sequence). This chain connects TRBV7-9 to TRBJ2-1; maybe TRBD2 (5 bases). The clonotype was recovered from an adult woman who had mild COVID-19 (a few samples of this study predate the infection). Cell type and time point are not known. Sequencing was done on a sample of PBMCs or a T cell subset sorted from them (not recorded which). Here the CDR3 DNA reads TGTGCCAGCAGCCCGCGGGCGGCGCGCGGCAATGAGCAGTTCTTC. Translated: CASSPRAARGNEQFF.